These 26 T cell receptor beta chains came from one sample sequenced in a study of response to subunit inactivated influenza vaccine. TCRdb re-analysed the RT-PCR reads in MiXCR, keeping a single row per CDR3 protein. The data hold some 850,000 distinct CDR3 sequences, with approximately 17% observed a single time. Sequenced material: PBMCs from blood, taken 4 to 6 days after vaccination. These receptor sequences come from a man aged 50-59 years who received an inactivated influenza vaccine.

This clonotype was seen a few times. This chain uses TRBV3-1 with TRBJ2-1; TRBD2 aligns across 8 bases. CDR1 is LGHDT and CDR2 is YNNKEL in the germline V gene (reference sequence). V was clipped by 11 bases and J by 6 bases; unmatched bases: 9. The CDR3 loop spans 13 amino acids. DNA for the CDR3: TGTGCCTCTCGGGGGGGGGCGGCCAATGAGCAGTTCTTC. Residues: CASRGGAANEQFF.

The rearrangement joins TRBV12-3 or TRBV12-4 to TRBJ2-3, with TRBD2 matching 8 bases. The CDR3 consists of 20 residues. The V segment lost 3 bases and the J segment 5 bases; nucleotides outside the gene matches: 22. In nucleotides, the CDR3 is TGTGCCAGCAGTTTCTCGGGAGGGTTTTTCGGGACTAGGCGTAGAGATACGCAGTATTTT. This gives the protein CASSFSGGFFGTRRRDTQYF.

In DNA, the CDR3 is TGTGCCAGCAGCGGCACGAAGGGGACCACAGATACGCAGTATTTT. Protein product: CASSGTKGTTDTQYF. The V gene is TRBV7-9, the J gene TRBJ2-3; D assignment may be TRBD1 or TRBD2 (5 bases each). The CDR3 contains 15 residues. The germline V gene has CDR1 SEHNR and CDR2 FQNEAQ (reference sequence). The V and J ends lost 5 bases and 2 bases respectively, with 14 bases between them.

V gene TRBV12-3 or TRBV12-4 combines with J gene TRBJ2-7; a possible D gene is TRBD1 (6 bases). The CDR3 spans 14 residues. Trimming cost V 2 bases and J 6 bases, with 14 bases left between them. CDR3 sequence reads: CASSLWGRESEQYF. The CDR3 bases are TGTGCCAGCAGTTTATGGGGGCGCGAGAGCGAGCAGTACTTC.

This clonotype showed up just a few times. The chain uses TRBV12-3 or TRBV12-4 and TRBJ2-3, with TRBD1 matching 9 bases. The V gene end was trimmed by 6 bases and the J gene end by 2 bases; junction bases not matched to a gene: 6. There are 15 residues in the CDR3. The CDR3, as DNA: TGTGCCAGCAGCCCCGGGACAGGGCCCACAGATACGCAGTATTTT. Its translation is CASSPGTGPTDTQYF.

This clonotype was picked up a small number of times. The chain is built from TRBV4-2 and TRBJ1-1, with TRBD1 as a possible D gene (5 bases). Germline CDR1 LGHNA, CDR2 YNFKEQ. Trimming took off 0 bases at V and 6 bases at J, with 11 bases between the two ends. This CDR3 is built from 14 residues. CDR3 protein: CASSQDRETAEAFF. DNA for the CDR3: TGTGCCAGCAGCCAAGACAGGGAAACGGCTGAAGCTTTCTTT.

This sequence joins TRBV29-1 and TRBJ2-3; D ambiguous. V lost 5 bases to trimming and J lost 2 bases, with 8 bases between them. This CDR3 comprises 12 residues. Germline values: CDR1 SQVTM, CDR2 ANQGSEA. The CDR3 DNA sequence: TGCAGCGTTTTGGAACCCACAGATACGCAGTATTTT. Translation: CSVLEPTDTQYF.

V gene TRBV2 combines with J gene TRBJ2-1; D not resolved. This CDR3 has 15 amino acids. Germline lookup yields CDR1 SNHLY and CDR2 FYNNEI. V dropped 2 bases and J dropped 7 bases, with 15 bases sitting between them. As DNA, the CDR3 is TGTGCCAGCAGTGAATTACGTATTCCTAGGAATGAGCAGTTCTTC. Its translation: CASSELRIPRNEQFF.

This clonotype has just a few counts. The chain uses TRBV7-9 and TRBJ2-7; D uncertain. The V end was cut by 5 bases, the J end by 3 bases, with 8 bases between. The CDR3 totals 12 residues. Germline V gene data show CDR1 as SEHNR and CDR2 as FQNEAQ (reference sequence). The CDR3 sequence: CASSASLYEQYF. In DNA form, the CDR3 reads TGTGCCAGCAGCGCCAGCCTCTACGAGCAGTACTTC.

The chain is built from TRBV4-2 and TRBJ1-2; D ambiguous. Germline V lookup: CDR1 LGHNA, CDR2 YNFKEQ. This CDR3 comprises 15 residues. Trimming removed 4 bases from V and 0 bases from J, with 12 bases in between. The CDR3 loop reads CASSPEWAANYGYTF. Written as DNA, the CDR3 is TGTGCCAGCAGCCCGGAGTGGGCGGCTAACTATGGCTACACCTTC.

This clonotype was observed a few times. V and J are TRBV4-3 and TRBJ2-3, with D perhaps matching TRBD2 (5 bases). V was shortened by 0 bases and J by 3 bases, with 16 bases between the two germline ends. The germline V gene encodes CDR1 LGHNA and CDR2 YSLEER. CDR3 length: 17 amino acids. CDR3 in amino acids: CASSQEVDARRTDTQYF. CDR3 in DNA: TGCGCCAGCAGCCAAGAAGTAGACGCGAGGAGGACAGATACGCAGTATTTT.

This clonotype has just a few counts. The chain uses TRBV20-1 and TRBJ2-6; unclear D gene. The germline V gene encodes CDR1 DFQATT and CDR2 SNEGSKA (reference sequence). V was trimmed by 0 bases and J by 0 bases, leaving 9 bases between them. The CDR3 totals 16 residues. In DNA, the CDR3 is TGCAGTGCTAGAGATCAAGGCGGCTCTGGGGCCAACGTCCTGACTTTC. Protein sequence: CSARDQGGSGANVLTF.

The rearrangement links TRBV6-1 to TRBJ2-1; 10 bases match TRBD1. CDR3 length: 16 residues. V was pared by 6 bases and J by 5 bases, with 10 bases of the junction left unmatched. CDR1 and CDR2 (germline): MNHNS, SASEGT. CDR3 protein: CASRPWTGGSHNEQFF. DNA for the CDR3: TGTGCCAGCAGACCCTGGACAGGGGGTTCCCACAATGAGCAGTTCTTC.

V gene TRBV7-6 combines with J gene TRBJ2-2, with TRBD2 matching 8 bases. J gave up 5 bases and V 0 bases, and 11 bases lay outside the gene matches. The V gene's germline CDR1 is SGHVS and CDR2 FNYEAQ. CDR3 size: 18 residues. As DNA, the CDR3 is TGTGCCAGCAGCTTAGCGCGTCACAGCGGGAGTGGGACCGGGGAGCTGTTTTTT. Translating it yields CASSLARHSGSGTGELFF. The entire variable domain, with the rest obtained from reference TRBV7-6 and TRBJ2-2, is as follows: GAGVSQSPRYKVTKRGQDVALRCDPISGHVSLYWYRQALGQGPEFLTYFNYEAQQDKSGLPNDRFSAERPEGSISTLTIQRTEQRDSAMYRCASSLARHSGSGTGELFFGEGSRLTVL.

The table lists this clonotype with a few counts. The rearrangement links TRBV12-3 or TRBV12-4 to TRBJ1-5, with D perhaps TRBD1 (5 bases). V gave up 6 bases and J gave up 0 bases, with 9 bases separating them. The CDR3 has 14 residues. DNA for the CDR3: TGTGCCAGCAGCCGGGACGGTAGCAATCAGCCCCAGCATTTT. Its translation: CASSRDGSNQPQHF.

The chain uses TRBV4-1 and TRBJ2-2, with 7 bases lining up with TRBD1. Germline V gives CDR1 MGHRA, CDR2 YSYEKL. The V and J ends lost 4 bases and 0 bases, in that order; junction bases with no gene match: 5. The CDR3 contains 16 residues. CDR3 DNA: TGCGCCAGCAGCCGACAGGGCAGTTCGAACACCGGGGAGCTGTTTTTT. Protein: CASSRQGSSNTGELFF.

This clonotype was seen a handful of times. The chain joins TRBV7-6 to TRBJ2-7, with a possible D match to TRBD2 (7 bases). Trimming took off 4 bases at V and 3 bases at J, with 16 bases between the two ends. The CDR3 extends over 15 amino acids. Germline V gene lookup returns CDR1 SGHVS and CDR2 FNYEAQ. CDR3 sequence: CASSSEGGEGYEQYF. The CDR3 nucleotides read TGTGCCAGCAGCTCAGAGGGGGGGGAGGGCTACGAGCAGTACTTC.

This clonotype was observed a few times. The V and J genes are TRBV11-3 and TRBJ2-2, with unresolved D. Trimming removed 0 bases from V and 8 bases from J, with 10 bases in between. This CDR3 contains 14 residues. Germline V lookup: CDR1 SGHNT, CDR2 YENEEA. CDR3 sequence (DNA): TGTGCCAGCAGCTTAGATCCCGCTGGGGGGGAGCTGTTTTTT. Translated, it gives CASSLDPAGGELFF.

This clonotype has more than one count but fewer than ten. The V call is TRBV5-6, the J call TRBJ2-2; the D gene is possibly TRBD1 (6 bases). CDR1 is SGHDT, CDR2 YYEEEE, per germline. The CDR3 runs 15 residues. Deletions cut 4 bases from V and 1 base from J, with 11 bases between. The CDR3 DNA reads as TGTGCCAGCAGCCACACGACAGGGAACACCGGGGAGCTGTTTTTT. Translating it yields CASSHTTGNTGELFF.

This clonotype has a handful of counts. The rearrangement links TRBV20-1 to TRBJ2-1; the match to TRBD2 covers 7 bases. This CDR3 has 14 amino acids. J lost 4 bases, V lost 7 bases, and 10 bases had no gene match. Germline values: CDR1 DFQATT, CDR2 SNEGSKA (reference sequence). The CDR3 nucleotides read TGCAGTGGAGAAGGGGCTAGCGGATACAATGAGCAGTTCTTC. Protein: CSGEGASGYNEQFF.

The rearrangement joins TRBV28 to TRBJ2-1; the D is unclear. The germline gives CDR1 MDHEN, CDR2 SYDVKM. The CDR3 extends over 14 amino acids. Trimming removed 1 base at V and 9 bases at J, with 13 bases between. As DNA, the CDR3 is TGTGCCAGCAGTTTATTCTTCCAGTTTAGTGAGCAGTTCTTC. This codes for CASSLFFQFSEQFF. The whole variable domain, remainder taken from reference TRBV28 and TRBJ2-1, is DVKVTQSSRYLVKRTGEKVFLECVQDMDHENMFWYRQDPGLGLRLIYFSYDVKMKEKGDIPEGYSVSREKKERFSLILESASTNQTSMYLCASSLFFQFSEQFFGPGTRLTVL.

This clonotype was seen only a few times. This chain joins TRBV12-3 or TRBV12-4 and TRBJ1-3; D is possibly TRBD1 (6 bases). The CDR3 runs to 18 residues. V was shortened by 6 bases and J by 0 bases, with 21 bases between the two germline ends. The CDR3: CASRIDPRTASSGNTIYF. CDR3 coding DNA: TGTGCCAGCAGGATTGACCCCCGGACAGCCTCCTCTGGAAACACCATATATTTT.

This clonotype was seen many times. The chain is built from TRBV12-3 or TRBV12-4 and TRBJ2-7; D is uncertain. The CDR3 is 13 amino acids. Trimming cost V 6 bases and J 1 base, with 10 bases left between them. The CDR3 sequence is CASSPPASYEQYF. The CDR3 DNA reads TGTGCCAGCAGCCCCCCTGCATCCTACGAGCAGTACTTC.

V and J are TRBV20-1 and TRBJ2-1; TRBD2 agrees at 9 bases. Germline V gene sequence: CDR1 DFQATT, CDR2 SNEGSKA (reference sequence). The CDR3 has 16 amino acids. The V segment lost 0 bases and the J segment 7 bases; nucleotides outside the gene matches: 10. CDR3: CSARDRAGGPLNEQFF. The CDR3, as DNA: TGCAGTGCTAGAGATCGGGCGGGGGGGCCCTTAAATGAGCAGTTCTTC.

This clonotype has only a few counts. The gene calls are TRBV27 and TRBJ2-7; the match to TRBD2 covers 9 bases. From germline, CDR1 is MNHEY and CDR2 SMNVEV (reference sequence). The V segment lost 3 bases and the J segment 4 bases; nucleotides outside the gene matches: 4. The CDR3 has 14 residues. In nucleotides, the CDR3 is TGTGCCAGCAGTTTTGGCGGGAGGGGATACGAGCAGTACTTC. Translation: CASSFGGRGYEQYF.

This clonotype showed up just a few times. The chain combines TRBV12-3 or TRBV12-4 with TRBJ1-6; 11 positions agree with TRBD1. This CDR3 region has 15 residues. V shed 2 bases and J 10 bases; nucleotides not matched to a gene: 4. The CDR3 loop is CASSLQGTGGSPLHF. As DNA, the CDR3 is TGTGCCAGCAGTTTACAAGGGACAGGGGGATCACCCCTCCACTTT.